This T cell receptor beta chain was sequenced during a study of metastatic and nonmetastatic thyroid tumors (dated by TCRdb to between 2020 and 2021). With respect to the entire study: For patients with malignant and with benign thyroid disease, the researchers compared repertoires between peripheral blood samples and tumor or nodule tissue samples.

Findings and caveats that apply to the study as a whole: In both blood and tumor samples, malignant tumors were reported to have significantly higher TCR beta diversity than benign nodules.

No patient had received any treatment before thyroid surgery. The study retrospectively analysed patient clinical samples collected from 2012 to 2018 using T-cell receptor beta sequencing. Library method: PCR. Sequenced using an Illumina HiSeq 4000. High-throughput sequencing was used to profile the TCR beta-chain CDR3 region of each patient. As for how the authors treated the data: The researchers built a classifier to tell apart papillary thyroid cancer patients with distant metastasis, based on CDR3 differences among clinicopathological groups. To measure repertoire diversity the researchers used the Shannon index, while the Morisita-Horn index served to gauge how similar the tumor and blood repertoires were. TCRdb trimmed public reads at Q25 via fastp, called clones via MiXCR and kept in-frame beta chains. Clone size and V and J calls follow TCRdb, not the original study. The sample table contains 45,000 to 50,000 clones; only one count was recorded for around 25% of them. The ten largest make up around 3.4% of the sample.

Comment on this clone: Its antigen remains undetermined. Qualities for individual bases were not recorded, and no much larger clone is one base off.

CDR1 DFQATT and CDR2 SNEGSKA are derived from the germline V gene (reference sequence). From its cysteine to its phenylalanine, the CDR3 spans 14 amino acids. The read is trimmed to its CDR3 DNA, 42 bases read in frame from base 1. V and J lose 4 bases and 8 bases, and a span of 20 bases separates them. Recombination linked TRBV20-1 to TRBJ1-2, with a tentative D gene TRBD1 over 5 matching bases. This receptor was identified in a male donor with papillary thyroid cancer or a benign thyroid nodule (not recorded which). Some clones in this sample may be carry-over from other donors' samples. Sequenced material: blood. The DNA sequence is as follows: TGCAGTGCTACCAAAGACAGTACCCCGGGGGGCTACACCTTC. It is translated as CSATKDSTPGGYTF.